This is a list of T cell receptor beta chains from one sample in a study of beta chain features in type 1 diabetes. Libraries were prepared by immunoSEQ multiplex PCR; TCRdb keeps only in-frame clonotypes and omits some of them. There are around 120,000 clones in the sample; 15% to 20% occur only once, and 2% to 3% lies in the top ten. The sequenced sample consisted of central memory CD4+ T cells from blood. The receptors stem from a man aged 18 to 30 with type 1 diabetes. The CDR3 runs from the conserved cysteine through the conserved F or W. The D gene is left open where the match is weak. Clone sizes are given selectively: once, few, many, or a class where the clone is expanded.

abundance: -
d_gene: -
j_gene: TRBJ2-3
v_gene: TRBV30
CDR3nt: TGTGCCTGGAGGGGGGAAGATACGCAGTATTTT
CDR3aa: CAWRGEDTQYF

abundance: few
d_gene: -
j_gene: TRBJ1-2
v_gene: TRBV20-1
CDR3nt: TGCAGTGCTAGTGCCCAGGGGTTCTCTCTCTTC
CDR3aa: CSASAQGFSLF

abundance: -
d_gene: TRBD2
j_gene: TRBJ2-3
v_gene: TRBV9
CDR3nt: TGTGCCAGCAGCGTAGTAGGCGGGGGGGCCGAAGCCACAGATACGCAGTATTTT
CDR3aa: CASSVVGGGAEATDTQYF

abundance: few
d_gene: -
j_gene: TRBJ2-5
v_gene: TRBV6-5
CDR3nt: TGTGCCAGCAGTTACTGGGGCATCCAAGAGACCCAGTACTTC
CDR3aa: CASSYWGIQETQYF

abundance: few
d_gene: -
j_gene: TRBJ1-5
v_gene: TRBV29-1
CDR3nt: TGCAGCGGGTCAGGGCTCGGCAATCAGCCCCAGCATTTT
CDR3aa: CSGSGLGNQPQHF

abundance: few
d_gene: TRBD1
j_gene: TRBJ1-1
v_gene: TRBV5-1
CDR3nt: TGCGCCAGCAGCCCCGACGGACAGGTCTACACTGAAGCTTTCTTT
CDR3aa: CASSPDGQVYTEAFF

abundance: -
d_gene: TRBD1
j_gene: TRBJ1-6
v_gene: TRBV6-4
CDR3nt: TGTGCCAGCAGAGAAACAGGGGGATCACCCCTCCACTTT
CDR3aa: CASRETGGSPLHF

abundance: -
d_gene: -
j_gene: TRBJ2-7
v_gene: TRBV5-1
CDR3nt: TGCGCCAGCAGCTTTGACAGAATAAGCTCCTACGAGCAGTACTTC
CDR3aa: CASSFDRISSYEQYF

abundance: few
d_gene: -
j_gene: TRBJ1-5
v_gene: TRBV2
CDR3nt: TGTGCCAGCAGCGAGGGGAAGAGGGCGGAATATCAGCCCCAGCATTTT
CDR3aa: CASSEGKRAEYQPQHF

abundance: -
d_gene: -
j_gene: TRBJ2-3
v_gene: TRBV15
CDR3nt: TGTGCCACCAGCAGAGTGACCGCATCCAGCACAGATACGCAGTATTTT
CDR3aa: CATSRVTASSTDTQYF

abundance: few
d_gene: -
j_gene: TRBJ2-3
v_gene: TRBV11-2
CDR3nt: TGTGCCAGCAGCTCTGGGACTCCCCCCACAGATACGCAGTATTTT
CDR3aa: CASSSGTPPTDTQYF

abundance: once
d_gene: -
j_gene: TRBJ2-7
v_gene: TRBV2
CDR3nt: TGTGCCAGCACAGGAGGCAGGTCCAACTCCTACGAGCAGTACTTC
CDR3aa: CASTGGRSNSYEQYF

abundance: few
d_gene: TRBD1
j_gene: TRBJ2-7
v_gene: TRBV5-6
CDR3nt: TGTGCCAGCAGCTGGGGACAGTCGCAGATTGGGCAGTACTTC
CDR3aa: CASSWGQSQIGQYF

abundance: -
d_gene: TRBD2
j_gene: TRBJ2-1
v_gene: TRBV27
CDR3nt: TGTGCCAGCAGTGGAAGTAGCGGGAGTCGTAGCTCCTACAATGAGCAGTTCTTC
CDR3aa: CASSGSSGSRSSYNEQFF

abundance: -
d_gene: -
j_gene: TRBJ1-3
v_gene: TRBV4-3
CDR3nt: TGCGCCAGCAGCCAAGAACTGGACTCATCTGGAAACACCATATATTTT
CDR3aa: CASSQELDSSGNTIYF

abundance: few
d_gene: -
j_gene: TRBJ1-6
v_gene: TRBV4-3
CDR3nt: TGCGCCAGCAGCCAAGAGACGGGTAATTCACCCCTCCACTTT
CDR3aa: CASSQETGNSPLHF

abundance: -
d_gene: -
j_gene: TRBJ2-5
v_gene: TRBV18
CDR3nt: TGTGCCAGCTCACCGAGCGGACAAGAGACCCAGTACTTC
CDR3aa: CASSPSGQETQYF

abundance: -
d_gene: TRBD1
j_gene: TRBJ1-2
v_gene: TRBV6-5
CDR3nt: TGTGCCAGCACCCCGTCCGGGACAGGGGCGAACGGCTACACCTTC
CDR3aa: CASTPSGTGANGYTF

abundance: once
d_gene: -
j_gene: TRBJ2-4
v_gene: TRBV28
CDR3nt: TGTGCCAGCAAGGAGGCCTCAGCCAAAAACATTCAGTACTTC
CDR3aa: CASKEASAKNIQYF

abundance: few
d_gene: -
j_gene: TRBJ2-5
v_gene: TRBV5-4
CDR3nt: TGTGCCAGCAGCTTGGAGGGGTCCCAAGAGACCCAGTACTTC
CDR3aa: CASSLEGSQETQYF

abundance: few
d_gene: -
j_gene: TRBJ2-1
v_gene: TRBV4-3
CDR3nt: TGCGCCAGCAGCCACCGCCTCACAGCCAATGAGCAGTTCTTC
CDR3aa: CASSHRLTANEQFF

abundance: many
d_gene: -
j_gene: TRBJ2-1
v_gene: TRBV7-6
CDR3nt: TGTGCCAGCAGCAAGCGGCAGGAGCAGTTCTTC
CDR3aa: CASSKRQEQFF

abundance: few
d_gene: -
j_gene: TRBJ1-5
v_gene: TRBV9
CDR3nt: TGTGCCAGCAGCGTCAGTGGGGCTGGCAATCAGCCCCAGCATTTT
CDR3aa: CASSVSGAGNQPQHF

abundance: few
d_gene: TRBD1
j_gene: TRBJ1-1
v_gene: TRBV28
CDR3nt: TGTGCCAGCAGTTTCCCCGGGACAGGGGGCGCCGGCACTGAAGCTTTCTTT
CDR3aa: CASSFPGTGGAGTEAFF

abundance: -
d_gene: -
j_gene: TRBJ2-1
v_gene: TRBV7-8
CDR3nt: TGTGCCAGCAGCTTAGCGGGTCACCAGGGAGAGCAGTTCTTC
CDR3aa: CASSLAGHQGEQFF

abundance: -
d_gene: TRBD1
j_gene: TRBJ2-7
v_gene: TRBV18
CDR3nt: TGTGCCAGCTCACCGCCGGGACAGATCAACTACGAGCAGTACTTC
CDR3aa: CASSPPGQINYEQYF

abundance: -
d_gene: TRBD1
j_gene: TRBJ2-5
v_gene: TRBV27
CDR3nt: TGTGCCAGCAGTTTAAACAGGGGTGTACGGGAGACCCAGTACTTC
CDR3aa: CASSLNRGVRETQYF

abundance: -
d_gene: -
j_gene: TRBJ1-1
v_gene: TRBV6-6
CDR3nt: TGTGCCAGCAGTTACCGGGCAGCTGGGAGTACTGAAGCTTTCTTT
CDR3aa: CASSYRAAGSTEAFF

abundance: -
d_gene: -
j_gene: TRBJ2-4
v_gene: TRBV2
CDR3nt: TGTGCCGCTTCTGGGGTCCCTAGTAATGGGATGGGCAAAAACATTCAGTACTTC
CDR3aa: CAASGVPSNGMGKNIQYF

abundance: few
d_gene: -
j_gene: TRBJ2-5
v_gene: TRBV7-2
CDR3nt: TGTGCCAGCAGCTTAGTACAGAGGGAGACCCAGTACTTC
CDR3aa: CASSLVQRETQYF

abundance: -
d_gene: -
j_gene: TRBJ1-5
v_gene: TRBV4-1
CDR3nt: TGCGCCAGCAATTCCGGGGGAGGCCAGCCCCAGCATTTT
CDR3aa: CASNSGGGQPQHF

abundance: -
d_gene: TRBD2
j_gene: TRBJ2-1
v_gene: TRBV4-2
CDR3nt: TGTGCCAGCAGCAGGGGAGGCGGGAGATATGACAATGAGCAGTTCTTC
CDR3aa: CASSRGGGRYDNEQFF

abundance: few
d_gene: TRBD1
j_gene: TRBJ2-5
v_gene: TRBV7-2
CDR3nt: TGTGCCAGCAGCTCCCGACAGGGTAGTCAAGAGACCCAGTACTTC
CDR3aa: CASSSRQGSQETQYF

abundance: large
d_gene: TRBD1
j_gene: TRBJ2-7
v_gene: TRBV19
CDR3nt: TGTGCCAGTCAGGCGACAGGGGGCTCGAGGGAGCAGTACTTC
CDR3aa: CASQATGGSREQYF

abundance: many
d_gene: -
j_gene: TRBJ2-6
v_gene: TRBV7-8
CDR3nt: TGTGCCAGCAGCGGCCAGTTCTCTGGGGCCAACGTCCTGACTTTC
CDR3aa: CASSGQFSGANVLTF

abundance: few
d_gene: -
j_gene: TRBJ1-1
v_gene: TRBV29-1
CDR3nt: TGCAGCGCGATGGACAGGAACACTGAAGCTTTCTTT
CDR3aa: CSAMDRNTEAFF

abundance: few
d_gene: -
j_gene: TRBJ2-7
v_gene: TRBV7-2
CDR3nt: TGTGCCAGCAGCCCGACAGGTTTCTACGAGCAGTACTTC
CDR3aa: CASSPTGFYEQYF

abundance: -
d_gene: TRBD1
j_gene: TRBJ2-7
v_gene: TRBV2
CDR3nt: TGTGCCAGCAGTGGCGACAGGGGAAGCTCCTACGAGCAGTACTTC
CDR3aa: CASSGDRGSSYEQYF

abundance: few
d_gene: -
j_gene: TRBJ2-5
v_gene: TRBV5-6
CDR3nt: TGTGCCAGCTACCTACTAGAGGGGGAGCTTTACTCGGAGACCCAGTACTTC
CDR3aa: CASYLLEGELYSETQYF

abundance: few
d_gene: -
j_gene: TRBJ2-1
v_gene: TRBV18
CDR3nt: TGTGCCAGCTCACCACCGAATGCGGAGCAGTTCTTC
CDR3aa: CASSPPNAEQFF

abundance: few
d_gene: TRBD2
j_gene: TRBJ2-7
v_gene: TRBV6-5
CDR3nt: TGTGTCTCGTCGGGGACTAGCGGGTCCTACGAGCAGTACTTC
CDR3aa: CVSSGTSGSYEQYF

abundance: many
d_gene: TRBD1
j_gene: TRBJ2-4
v_gene: TRBV4-3
CDR3nt: TGCGCCAGCAGCCAAGAAAAGCTCGGACAGGGGGACATTCAGTACTTC
CDR3aa: CASSQEKLGQGDIQYF

abundance: few
d_gene: TRBD2
j_gene: TRBJ2-7
v_gene: TRBV7-2
CDR3nt: TGTGCCAGCAGCTTTAGCGGGACCTCCTACGAGCAGTACTTC
CDR3aa: CASSFSGTSYEQYF

abundance: few
d_gene: -
j_gene: TRBJ2-3
v_gene: TRBV7-2
CDR3nt: TGTGCCAGCAGCTTAGATACGCAGTATTTT
CDR3aa: CASSLDTQYF

abundance: many
d_gene: -
j_gene: TRBJ1-3
v_gene: TRBV30
CDR3nt: TGTGCCTGTTCCGGGGGCTTCTCTGGAAACACCATATATTTT
CDR3aa: CACSGGFSGNTIYF

abundance: few
d_gene: -
j_gene: TRBJ2-3
v_gene: TRBV10-3
CDR3nt: TGTGCCATCCAATACTCTAAGGCAGATACGCAGTATTTT
CDR3aa: CAIQYSKADTQYF

abundance: -
d_gene: TRBD2
j_gene: TRBJ2-1
v_gene: TRBV7-2
CDR3nt: TGTGCCAGCAGCTCCCTAGCGGCGGTATCCTACAATGAGCAGTTCTTC
CDR3aa: CASSSLAAVSYNEQFF

abundance: many
d_gene: -
j_gene: TRBJ1-5
v_gene: TRBV30
CDR3nt: TGTGCCTGGAGTGCCTACCTACAGGGAGTCCAGCATTTT
CDR3aa: CAWSAYLQGVQHF

abundance: few
d_gene: -
j_gene: TRBJ1-2
v_gene: TRBV29-1
CDR3nt: TGCAGCGTTAACCCGCTAACCTCCCGCTATGGCTACACCTTC
CDR3aa: CSVNPLTSRYGYTF

abundance: -
d_gene: -
j_gene: TRBJ2-1
v_gene: TRBV7-2
CDR3nt: TGTGCCAGCAGCTTGGGCGCCTATAATGAGCAGTTCTTC
CDR3aa: CASSLGAYNEQFF

abundance: few
d_gene: TRBD1
j_gene: TRBJ2-6
v_gene: TRBV5-1
CDR3nt: TGCGCCAGCTCGGGACAGGGAATTGGGGCCAACGTCCTGACTTTC
CDR3aa: CASSGQGIGANVLTF

abundance: few
d_gene: -
j_gene: TRBJ1-1
v_gene: TRBV5-1
CDR3nt: TGCGCCATACTCTCTAGCTCTGAAGCTTTCTTT
CDR3aa: CAILSSSEAFF

abundance: few
d_gene: TRBD1
j_gene: TRBJ2-7
v_gene: TRBV28
CDR3nt: TGTGCCAGCACCCGGGACAGGGGGCGAGACTACGAGCAGTACTTC
CDR3aa: CASTRDRGRDYEQYF

abundance: few
d_gene: TRBD1
j_gene: TRBJ2-2
v_gene: TRBV6-5
CDR3nt: TGTGCCAGCAGTCCGGGACAGGGGCTCCTGGGGGAGCTGTTTTTT
CDR3aa: CASSPGQGLLGELFF

abundance: -
d_gene: -
j_gene: TRBJ2-3
v_gene: TRBV30
CDR3nt: TGTGCCTGGAGTGCTAGCACAGATACGCAGTATTTT
CDR3aa: CAWSASTDTQYF

abundance: -
d_gene: -
j_gene: TRBJ1-2
v_gene: TRBV7-2
CDR3nt: TGTGCCAGCAGCTTAGGCACGCACTATGGCTACACCTTC
CDR3aa: CASSLGTHYGYTF

abundance: few
d_gene: TRBD1
j_gene: TRBJ2-3
v_gene: TRBV30
CDR3nt: TGTGCCTGGAGTCAAGTGGGGACAGGGGATACGCAGTATTTT
CDR3aa: CAWSQVGTGDTQYF

abundance: -
d_gene: -
j_gene: TRBJ1-2
v_gene: TRBV28
CDR3nt: TGTGCCAGCAGGGTACAGTTCCAGTATGGCTACACCTTC
CDR3aa: CASRVQFQYGYTF

abundance: -
d_gene: -
j_gene: TRBJ2-7
v_gene: TRBV29-1
CDR3nt: TGCAGCGTTGACCCCGTAGGGGGCGAGCAGTACTTC
CDR3aa: CSVDPVGGEQYF

abundance: few
d_gene: TRBD2
j_gene: TRBJ2-3
v_gene: TRBV7-9
CDR3nt: TGTGCCAGCACCCTAGTGACTAGCGGATACACAGATACGCAGTATTTT
CDR3aa: CASTLVTSGYTDTQYF